The rows below give T cell receptor beta chains drawn from one sample of a study of blood T cell repertoires in COVID-19. Sequencing used immunoSEQ multiplex PCR; TCRdb keeps in-frame clones, though not all of them. The sample lists fewer than 250,000 clones, approximately 90% occurring once. The sequenced sample was peripheral blood. These receptors all come from a middle-aged woman with acute or convalescent COVID-19. Each CDR3 is given with its conserved first and last residue. The D gene is left open where the match is weak. Size is stated for part of the rows, as once, few or many counts, or as a class when the clone is expanded.

>TRBV9|TRBJ1-3|NA|NA
TGTGCCAGCAGCGTGAGGGGGGGCGCCAGCTCTGGAAACACCATATATTTT
CASSVRGGASSGNTIYF
>TRBV19|TRBJ1-3|NA|NA
TGTGCCAGTACCCGGACATCCTACCGTGGAAACACCATATATTTT
CASTRTSYRGNTIYF
>TRBV4-1|TRBJ2-3|NA|TRBD2
TGCGCCAGCAGCCAAGAGCCCGCCGTTGCGGGGGGGCACCCAGATACGCAGTATTTT
CASSQEPAVAGGHPDTQYF
>TRBV6-5|TRBJ2-1|NA|TRBD1
TGTGCCAGCAGTTACTCCTCAGACAGGGACAATGAGCAGTTCTTC
CASSYSSDRDNEQFF
>TRBV2|TRBJ2-3|NA|TRBD2
TGTGCCAGCAGCGACCTAGCGGGGGGGCAATCCCGAACAGATACGCAGTATTTT
CASSDLAGGQSRTDTQYF
>TRBV5-5|TRBJ2-4|NA|NA
TGTGCCAGCAGCCCAAGTGAGGGCGGATACATTCAGTACTTC
CASSPSEGGYIQYF
>TRBV7-9|TRBJ1-6|NA|NA
TGTGCCAGCAGCGCGGGCTATAATTCACCCCTCCACTTT
CASSAGYNSPLHF
>TRBV11-3|TRBJ1-1|NA|TRBD1
TGTGCCAGCAGCGGCGACAGGGCCCAGAGCGCTTTCTTT
CASSGDRAQSAFF
>TRBV5-4|TRBJ1-2|NA|NA
TGTGCCAGCAGCTTGACAGGCCGGGACTATGGCTACACCTTC
CASSLTGRDYGYTF
>TRBV2|TRBJ2-5|NA|TRBD1
TGTGCCAGCAGCACCAGTCGACAGGGGGAGACCCAGTACTTC
CASSTSRQGETQYF
>TRBV5-1|TRBJ2-3|once|NA
TGCGCCAGCAGCTTGATAGGGGGGGCGGGATCCACAGATACGCAGTATTTT
CASSLIGGAGSTDTQYF
>TRBV5-6|TRBJ1-1|NA|NA
TGTGCCAGCAGCTTTATGGGCAGGGGATCGGTCGCTGAAGCTTTCTTT
CASSFMGRGSVAEAFF
>TRBV9|TRBJ1-1|NA|NA
TGTGCCAGCAGCGCCGGACATTACACTGAAGCTTTCTTT
CASSAGHYTEAFF
>TRBV7-2|TRBJ2-2|NA|NA
TGTGCCAGCAGCTTTTCCAGGGAAGACACCGGGGAGCTGTTTTTT
CASSFSREDTGELFF
>TRBV7-2|TRBJ2-3|NA|NA
TGTGCCAGCAGCTTTCGAGGGACAGATACGCAGTATTTT
CASSFRGTDTQYF
>TRBV7-3|TRBJ1-6|NA|TRBD1
TGTGCCAGCAGTCCAGGGGGAGATTCACCCCTCCACTTT
CASSPGGDSPLHF
>TRBV10-3|TRBJ1-5|few|NA
TGTGCCATCAGTGAGTCATGGCAGGGGATTCAGCCCCAGCATTTT
CAISESWQGIQPQHF
>TRBV18|TRBJ2-5|NA|TRBD1
TGTGCCAGCTCAGCGACAGGGGGGAAAGAGACCCAGTACTTC
CASSATGGKETQYF
>TRBV3-1/TRBV3-2|TRBJ1-2|NA|NA
TGTGCCAGCAGCCCTTCGGGGGGCGGCTATGGCTACACCTTC
CASSPSGGGYGYTF
>TRBV6-5|TRBJ1-5|NA|NA
TGTGCCAGCAGTCAACAGGGCACGGGTCATCAGCCCCAGCATTTT
CASSQQGTGHQPQHF
>TRBV11-2|TRBJ1-5|once|NA
TGTGCCAGCAGCTTCAGCGGTAATCAGCCCCAGCATTTT
CASSFSGNQPQHF
>TRBV28|TRBJ1-2|NA|NA
TGTGCCAGCAGTGAAGGACAGTCTAACTATGGCTACACCTTC
CASSEGQSNYGYTF
>TRBV9|TRBJ2-3|NA|NA
TGTGCCAGCAGCGTAGGTGACGGGGTAACAGATACGCAGTATTTT
CASSVGDGVTDTQYF
>TRBV12-5|TRBJ1-3|NA|TRBD1
TGTGCTAGTGGTCCAGGACAGGGACCGCGGGGTGACACCATATATTTT
CASGPGQGPRGDTIYF
>TRBV6-5|TRBJ1-2|NA|NA
TGTGCCAGCAGCCGGGGACAACCCTATGGCTACACCTTC
CASSRGQPYGYTF
>TRBV5-4|TRBJ2-1|NA|NA
TGTGCCAGCAGCTTGGAGGGGGAGCAGTTCTTC
CASSLEGEQFF
>TRBV5-6|TRBJ2-2|NA|TRBD1
TGTGCCAGCAGCCCAGAGGACAGGGTGAACACCGGGGAGCTGTTTTTT
CASSPEDRVNTGELFF
>TRBV19|TRBJ1-1|NA|NA
TGTGCCAGTATGCTGGCTCCTACAGGGAACACTGAAGCTTTCTTT
CASMLAPTGNTEAFF
>TRBV5-1|TRBJ1-4|NA|NA
TGCGCCAGCACTCTCGGGGGGTATGAAAAACTGTTTTTT
CASTLGGYEKLFF
>TRBV6-5|TRBJ1-2|few|NA
TGTGCCAGCAGTTCAGGGGACTATGGCTACACCTTC
CASSSGDYGYTF
>TRBV5-6|TRBJ2-1|NA|NA
TGTGCCAGCAGCTTCGCCGCGGGGGCCTCAGCTGAGCAGTTCTTC
CASSFAAGASAEQFF
>TRBV7-3|TRBJ2-3|NA|NA
TGTGCCACCTCCGACGGGGGAGGGGGGGGCACAGATACGCAGTATTTT
CATSDGGGGGTDTQYF
>TRBV21-1|TRBJ2-5|NA|NA
TGTGCCAGCAGCATAAGCCCGGGACAGGGGATTAAAGAGACCCAGTACTTC
CASSISPGQGIKETQYF
>TRBV9|TRBJ1-4|NA|TRBD1
TGTGCCAGCAGCCCCACAGGGGGTCAGGGTGAAAAACTGTTTTTT
CASSPTGGQGEKLFF
>TRBV9|TRBJ2-5|NA|TRBD1
TGTGCCAGCAGCGTAGGGGCACCCGGGACAGGGGACCAAGAGACCCAGTACTTC
CASSVGAPGTGDQETQYF
>TRBV4-1|TRBJ1-1|once|TRBD1
TGCGCCAGCAGCCAAGGATCTCACAGGGGGGGCACTGAAGCTTTCTTT
CASSQGSHRGGTEAFF
>TRBV5-1|TRBJ2-3|NA|TRBD2
TGCGCCAGCAGCTTGGGGAGAAGCGGGGGGGCAGATACGCAGTATTTT
CASSLGRSGGADTQYF
>TRBV4-1|TRBJ2-4|NA|NA
TGCGCCAGCAGCCCGGGGGGCCGGGCCCTTGAGCTAGCCAAAAACATTCAGTACTTC
CASSPGGRALELAKNIQYF
>TRBV9|TRBJ1-2|NA|TRBD1
TGTGCCAGCAGCGTAGGGGACAGGGGGTCTGACTATGGCTACACCTTC
CASSVGDRGSDYGYTF
>TRBV9|TRBJ2-3|NA|NA
TGTGCCAGCAGCGTGGGTCTAGCGCAGCGAGGTACGCAGTATTTT
CASSVGLAQRGTQYF
>TRBV10-3|TRBJ2-5|NA|TRBD1
TGTGCCATCAGTGGACAGGGGGCAGAGACCCAGTACTTC
CAISGQGAETQYF
>TRBV6-5|TRBJ2-3|once|NA
TGTGCCAGCAGTTCGACGGAGTTGACAGATACGCAGTATTTT
CASSSTELTDTQYF
>TRBV7-6|TRBJ2-5|NA|NA
TGTGCCAGCAGCCCTACAGGGAGCCCCCAGTACTTC
CASSPTGSPQYF
>TRBV5-1|TRBJ2-3|NA|NA
TGCGCCAGCAGCTTAGGACTCAGGTTGAGCACAGATACGCAGTATTTT
CASSLGLRLSTDTQYF
>TRBV18|TRBJ2-1|NA|TRBD1
TGTGCCAGCTCCGTTACCGGACAGGGTGGTCGGAATGAGCAGTTCTTC
CASSVTGQGGRNEQFF
>TRBV12-3/TRBV12-4|TRBJ1-2|NA|TRBD1
TGTGCCAGCACACAGGGGAACTATGGCTACACCTTC
CASTQGNYGYTF
>TRBV19|TRBJ1-2|NA|NA
TGTGCCAGTAGTACTGGACGGGGAAACTATGGCTACACCTTC
CASSTGRGNYGYTF
>TRBV27|TRBJ2-5|once|NA
TGTGCCAGCAGTTTCAGCGCGGGCCCGTACCAAGAGACCCAGTACTTC
CASSFSAGPYQETQYF